A single T cell receptor (beta chain) is shown here with its context. The table came from immunoSEQ multiplex PCR; TCRdb's copy has only in-frame clones and leaves some out. This sample has about 120,000 clones, with about 84% found just once. CDR1 SGHNT and CDR2 YENEEA come from the germline V gene. The V gene lost 5 bases and the J gene lost 4 bases, with 5 bases spanning the gap. The CDR3 has 12 residues. This specimen belongs to a study of blood T cell repertoires in COVID-19. The sequence was collected from a man aged 55-75 years with acute or convalescent COVID-19. This chain joins TRBV11-3 and TRBJ2-2; D ambiguous. The sequenced sample consisted of peripheral blood. The CDR3 spells CASSPGTGELFF. In nucleotides, the CDR3 is TGTGCCAGCAGCCCCGGCACCGGGGAGCTGTTTTTT.